Below, 30 T cell receptor beta chains from the same sample are listed, as sequenced in a study of shared clonotypes between healthy human individuals. Sequencing was performed with immunoSEQ multiplex PCR; in TCRdb, only in-frame clones are kept and a portion is missing. The sample holds some 680,000 clones; less than 80% are singletons and the top ten take about 1.8%. Specimen: memory CD4+ T cells sorted from blood. Sample subset: CD45RA-negative fraction. All receptors come from a woman aged 25-40 years in good health.

The chain is built from TRBV28 and TRBJ1-5, with TRBD1 matching over 7 bases. This CDR3 has 16 amino acids. V shed 6 bases and J 5 bases; nucleotides not matched to a gene: 13. Looked up from germline, CDR1 is MDHEN and CDR2 is SYDVKM. In DNA, the CDR3 is TGTGCCAGCAGGAAGGGCATTCACAGGGGTGATCAGCCCCAGCATTTT. As protein: CASRKGIHRGDQPQHF.

About this clone: Other DNA sequences within the sample encode an identical CDR3. J is TRBJ1-2 and V is TRBV5-1; no definite D call. The CDR3 has 13 amino acids. V shed 4 bases and J shed 2 bases, with 9 bases lying between them. CDR1 is SGHRS and CDR2 is YFSETQ in the germline V gene. This chain's CDR3 is CASSLDGNYGYTF. The CDR3 DNA is TGCGCCAGCAGCCTGGACGGGAACTATGGCTACACCTTC.

The sample holds many counts of this clone. V and J are TRBV27 and TRBJ1-3; D is ambiguous. The germline V and J ends were trimmed by 4 bases and 1 base, with 8 bases remaining between them. The germline CDR1 and CDR2 sequences are MNHEY and SMNVEV (reference sequence). The CDR3 sequence is 14 residues long. CDR3 DNA: TGTGCCAGCAGTTCACGGACGTCTGGAAACACCATATATTTT. The encoded protein is CASSSRTSGNTIYF.

To note about this clone: The same CDR3 can be traced to other DNA sequences in this sample. The chain couples TRBV2 to TRBJ2-3, with TRBD2 matching over 9 bases. Trimming removed 4 bases from V and 3 bases from J; junction bases left unmatched: 5. CDR1 is SNHLY and CDR2 is FYNNEI in the germline V gene. CDR3 length equals 15 residues. CDR3 DNA: TGTGCCAGCAGTGTTAGAGCGGGAGGAACAGATACGCAGTATTTT. This codes for CASSVRAGGTDTQYF.

The chain is built from TRBV10-3 and TRBJ1-5; TRBD1 might be the D (5 bases). The CDR3 has 16 amino acids. Trimming removed 2 bases from V and 3 bases from J, with 14 bases in between. The V gene's germline CDR1 is ENHRY and CDR2 SYGVKD. This CDR3 is CAISEASGGNNQPQHF. In nucleotides, the CDR3 is TGTGCCATCAGTGAGGCTTCGGGGGGTAACAATCAGCCCCAGCATTTT.

Concerning this clone itself: This likely stems from a read error, as it lies one base from a far larger clone. J is TRBJ2-1 and V is TRBV4-1, with 11 bases lining up with TRBD2. CDR3 length: 18 amino acids. The V segment lost 7 bases and the J segment 2 bases; nucleotides outside the gene matches: 13. Looked up from germline, CDR1 is MGHRA and CDR2 is YSYEKL. The CDR3 spells CASNHVDMGLAAYNEQFF. The CDR3 nucleotides read TGCGCCAGCAACCACGTCGATATGGGACTAGCGGCCTACAATGAGCAGTTCTTC.

This clone was recorded many times. This chain's CDR3 is CASSESSVTSGQETQYF. CDR3 bases: TGTGCCAGCAGTGAGTCCTCCGTTACCTCGGGGCAAGAGACCCAGTACTTC. The chain has TRBV25-1 and TRBJ2-5; D is perhaps TRBD2 (5 bases). The V gene's germline CDR1 is MGHDK and CDR2 SYGVNS. The CDR3 extends over 17 amino acids. The V end was cut by 3 bases, the J end by 2 bases, with 19 bases between. Full variable domain (missing parts from reference TRBV25-1 and TRBJ2-5): EADIYQTPRYLVIGTGKKITLECSQTMGHDKMYWYQQDPGMELHLIHYSYGVNSTEKGDLSSESTVSRIRTEHFPLTLESARPSHTSQYLCASSESSVTSGQETQYFGPGTRLLVL.

The chain has TRBV7-2 and TRBJ1-1; the D is unclear. V lost 8 bases, J lost 3 bases, and 13 bases lay in between. Germline values: CDR1 SGHTA, CDR2 FQGNSA. The CDR3 is made up of 13 amino acids. This CDR3 reads CASGGQRDTEAFF. The CDR3 bases are TGTGCCAGCGGAGGGCAACGGGACACTGAAGCTTTCTTT.

This clone showed up just once. The chain recombines TRBV25-1 with TRBJ2-5; 12 bases line up with TRBD2. CDR3 size: 17 residues. V trimming: 2 bases; J trimming: 5 bases; junction bases outside the gene matches: 9. Germline V gene data show CDR1 as MGHDK and CDR2 as SYGVNS. DNA of the CDR3: TGTGCCAGCAGTGAAGCGCTAGCGGGGGGGATCGGCGAGACCCAGTACTTC. The encoded protein is CASSEALAGGIGETQYF. Variable domain in full (rest from reference TRBV25-1 and TRBJ2-5): EADIYQTPRYLVIGTGKKITLECSQTMGHDKMYWYQQDPGMELHLIHYSYGVNSTEKGDLSSESTVSRIRTEHFPLTLESARPSHTSQYLCASSEALAGGIGETQYFGPGTRLLVL.

This clone was counted a few times. The V and J genes are TRBV9 and TRBJ1-3; D is unclear. Deletions cut 3 bases from V and 0 bases from J, with 16 bases between. The CDR3 consists of 17 residues. Germline V CDR1 and CDR2: SGDLS, YYNGEE. CDR3 nucleotides: TGTGCCAGCAGCGCCCCAGCCGCCTCATTCTCTGGAAACACCATATATTTT. Its protein product is CASSAPAASFSGNTIYF.

The V gene is TRBV5-4, the J gene TRBJ2-2; D ambiguous. The V end lost 4 bases, the J end lost 6 bases, and 10 bases lay between the germline ends. There are 13 residues in the CDR3. Germline-derived CDR1 and CDR2 are SGHNT and YYREEE (reference sequence). This chain's CDR3 is CASSLSRPGELFF. The CDR3 nucleotides read TGTGCCAGCAGCCTAAGCAGACCCGGGGAGCTGTTTTTT.

The rearrangement joins TRBV6-1 to TRBJ1-5, with a tentative D call TRBD1 (5 bases). In germline, CDR1 is MNHNS, CDR2 SASEGT. Trimming stripped 0 bases from V and 9 bases from J, with 15 bases between. The CDR3 runs to 15 residues. CDR3 in amino acids: CASSEAQQAVGPQHF. The CDR3 region has the DNA TGTGCCAGCAGTGAAGCCCAACAGGCCGTCGGGCCCCAGCATTTT.

Only a few counts were recorded for this clone. The chain links TRBV2 to TRBJ1-5; TRBD1 aligns across 11 bases. CDR3 size: 15 residues. The V and J ends lost 2 bases and 7 bases, in that order; junction bases with no gene match: 4. The germline CDR1 and CDR2 sequences are SNHLY and FYNNEI. CDR3 sequence (DNA): TGTGCCAGCAGTGAATCTTGGACAGGGGGCCAGCCCCAGCATTTT. Protein product: CASSESWTGGQPQHF.

This clone was counted a few times. The chain combines TRBV11-2 with TRBJ2-7; the match to TRBD1 covers 9 bases. The trim removed 5 bases at V and 2 bases at J, leaving 16 bases unmatched. In germline, CDR1 is SGHAT, CDR2 FQNNGV. The CDR3 sequence is 18 residues long. CDR3 sequence: CASSPRDKGTGNTYEQYF. CDR3 DNA sequence: TGTGCCAGCAGCCCCAGGGACAAGGGGACAGGGAATACCTACGAGCAGTACTTC.

J is TRBJ2-3 and V is TRBV9; no clear D gene. Germline CDR1 and CDR2: SGDLS and YYNGEE. Trimming pared 4 bases from V and 6 bases from J, leaving 9 bases between. CDR3 size: 12 residues. The chain's CDR3 is CASSRRMDTQYF. CDR3 sequence (DNA): TGTGCCAGCAGCCGTCGGATGGATACGCAGTATTTT. The whole variable domain, remainder taken from reference TRBV9 and TRBJ2-3, is DSGVTQTPKHLITATGQRVTLRCSPRSGDLSVYWYQQSLDQGLQFLIQYYNGEERAKGNILERFSAQQFPDLHSELNLSSLELGDSALYFCASSRRMDTQYFGPGTRLTVL.

This clone appeared a few times. The chain combines TRBV5-1 with TRBJ2-5; D remains unclear. This CDR3 region has 12 residues. The V end was cut by 0 bases, the J end by 5 bases, with 5 bases between. Germline V CDR1 and CDR2: SGHRS, YFSETQ. CDR3 in DNA: TGCGCCAGCAGCTTGGTTGAGGAGACCCAGTACTTC. Amino acid sequence: CASSLVEETQYF.

The genes are TRBV28 and TRBJ2-1; D might be TRBD2 (5 bases). This CDR3 is built from 13 residues. Germline values: CDR1 MDHEN, CDR2 SYDVKM. Trimming cost V 2 bases and J 16 bases, with 18 bases left between them. CDR3 bases: TGTGCCAGCAGTTTACGTTCCGGGAATTCGTATTTCTTC. Its protein product is CASSLRSGNSYFF. The whole variable domain, filled in from reference TRBV28 and TRBJ2-1, reads DVKVTQSSRYLVKRTGEKVFLECVQDMDHENMFWYRQDPGLGLRLIYFSYDVKMKEKGDIPEGYSVSREKKERFSLILESASTNQTSMYLCASSLRSGNSYFFGPGTRLTVL.

This chain links TRBV18 with TRBJ1-6, with 7 bases matching TRBD1. V shed 4 bases, J shed 0 bases, and the junction held 6 bases outside the gene matches. The germline gives CDR1 KGHSH, CDR2 LQKENI. The CDR3 length is 17 residues. CDR3 protein: CASSLGQRSSYNSPLHF. The CDR3 nucleotides read TGTGCCAGCTCACTGGGACAGAGAAGCTCCTATAATTCACCCCTCCACTTT.

The rearrangement joins TRBV7-9 to TRBJ1-2, with D maybe TRBD1 (6 bases). Deletions cut 5 bases from V and 4 bases from J, with 14 bases between. CDR1 is SEHNR, CDR2 FQNEAQ, per germline (reference sequence). This CDR3 comprises 14 residues. Here the CDR3 reads CASSLNTGIYGYTF. CDR3 DNA sequence: TGTGCCAGCAGCCTAAACACAGGGATCTATGGCTACACCTTC.

This clone has only a few counts. The chain recombines TRBV18 with TRBJ1-1; possibly TRBD1 for D (5 bases). Germline loops: CDR1 KGHSH, CDR2 LQKENI. Deletions cut 3 bases from V and 3 bases from J, with 14 bases between. The CDR3 totals 15 residues. This CDR3 is CASSPRGGTDTEAFF. As DNA, the CDR3 is TGTGCCAGCTCACCTCGGGGGGGGACGGACACTGAAGCTTTCTTT.

The rearrangement joins TRBV4-1 to TRBJ2-7; D possibly corresponds to TRBD2 (6 bases). The germline gives CDR1 MGHRA, CDR2 YSYEKL. CDR3 length: 14 amino acids. Deletions cut 4 bases from V and 2 bases from J, with 12 bases between. For the CDR3, the DNA is TGCGCCAGCAGCCGGACCCGGGGGACCTACGAGCAGTACTTC. Translated: CASSRTRGTYEQYF.

V usage is TRBV11-3 and J usage is TRBJ1-4; D uncertain. In germline, CDR1 is SGHNT, CDR2 YENEEA. This CDR3 comprises 13 residues. V was pared by 4 bases and J by 3 bases, with 6 bases between. In nucleotides, the CDR3 is TGTGCCAGCAGCTCGAATTCTAATGAAAAACTGTTTTTT. This sequence encodes CASSSNSNEKLFF.

V is TRBV5-1 and J is TRBJ2-7; D not resolved. The V and J ends lost 5 bases and 3 bases respectively, with 9 bases between them. CDR3 length: 12 residues. CDR1 SGHRS and CDR2 YFSETQ come from the germline V gene. In nucleotides, the CDR3 is TGCGCCAGCAGAGAGTCTTTCTACGAGCAGTACTTC. This translates into CASRESFYEQYF.

The V call is TRBV2, the J call TRBJ1-2; D gene uncertain. CDR1 and CDR2 from the germline V gene are SNHLY and FYNNEI. Between the trimmed V and J ends, which lost 6 bases and 2 bases, there was a span of 16 bases. The CDR3 runs to 15 residues. In DNA, the CDR3 is TGTGCCAGCAGATGGGGAGGGAGCGCCAACTATGGCTACACCTTC. Protein sequence: CASRWGGSANYGYTF.

Notes on this clone: The identical CDR3 is also encoded by other nucleotide sequences in the sample. The rearrangement uses TRBV6-1 and TRBJ1-1; tentative D call: TRBD1 (5 bases). Trimming stripped 5 bases from V and 5 bases from J, with 12 bases between. The CDR3 sequence is 13 residues long. CDR1 is MNHNS and CDR2 is SASEGT in the germline V gene. The chain's CDR3 is CASSTTGITEAFF. As DNA, the CDR3 is TGTGCCAGCAGTACAACAGGAATAACTGAAGCTTTCTTT.

V gene TRBV6-5 combines with J gene TRBJ2-1; 10 nucleotides align to TRBD2. CDR3 length equals 14 residues. Looked up from germline, CDR1 is MNHEY and CDR2 is SVGAGI. V was clipped by 5 bases and J by 3 bases; unmatched bases: 1. The CDR3 sequence is CASSRTSGYNEQFF. For the CDR3, the DNA is TGTGCCAGCAGTCGGACTAGCGGCTACAATGAGCAGTTCTTC.

This clone came up once. One junction end disagrees with the germline gene, perhaps due to a read error. Other DNA sequences within the sample encode an identical CDR3. The rearrangement links TRBV15 to TRBJ2-7; D is unresolved. The CDR3 sequence is 13 residues long. Germline CDR1 and CDR2: LNHNV and YYDKDF (reference sequence). The CDR3 loop is CATSREESYEQYF. The CDR3 DNA reads TGTGCCACCAGCAGAGAAGAGTCCTACGAGCAGTATTTC.

The chain has TRBV28 and TRBJ2-5, with TRBD2 identical over 12 bases. This CDR3 has 17 residues. The germline V gene encodes CDR1 MDHEN and CDR2 SYDVKM. J gave up 5 bases and V 3 bases, and 10 bases lay outside the gene matches. The chain's CDR3 is CASSLATSGSLHETQYF. For the CDR3, the DNA is TGTGCCAGCAGTTTGGCGACTAGCGGGAGTCTCCATGAGACCCAGTACTTC.

This chain connects TRBV7-9 to TRBJ1-1; D remains unclear. Germline V lookup: CDR1 SEHNR, CDR2 FQNEAQ (reference sequence). This CDR3 has 13 residues. V lost 5 bases and J 4 bases, leaving 11 bases between the germline ends. In DNA form, the CDR3 reads TGTGCCAGCAGCCTCAGCGGCAGCACTGAAGCTTTCTTT. It specifies CASSLSGSTEAFF.

This sequence joins TRBV28 and TRBJ2-2, with TRBD2 identical over 9 bases. The CDR3 sequence is 16 residues long. Per the germline V gene, CDR1 is MDHEN and CDR2 is SYDVKM. After removal of 2 bases from V and 3 bases from J, the junction contained 4 bases not matched to a gene. DNA for the CDR3: TGTGCCAGCAGTTTACTGGCTAGCGGGGACACCGGGGAGCTGTTTTTT. It encodes CASSLLASGDTGELFF. Complete variable domain (other parts from reference TRBV28 and TRBJ2-2): DVKVTQSSRYLVKRTGEKVFLECVQDMDHENMFWYRQDPGLGLRLIYFSYDVKMKEKGDIPEGYSVSREKKERFSLILESASTNQTSMYLCASSLLASGDTGELFFGEGSRLTVL.